This entry features one TCR beta chain sequence. These data belong to a study of technical replicates of blood from a handful of donors. This table comes from immunoSEQ multiplex PCR, and its TCRdb copy is limited to in-frame clones, with some not included. The sample consists of 76,000 or so clones, roughly 91% of them appearing once. CDR1 and CDR2 (germline): SGHRS, YFSETQ. Trimming pared 1 base from V and 5 bases from J, leaving 19 bases between. The CDR3 length is 16 residues. The rearrangement links TRBV5-1 to TRBJ2-7, with a tentative D call TRBD1 (5 bases). This receptor was identified in a human donor in good health. Specimen: T cells isolated from PBMCs. CDR3 nucleotide sequence: TGCGCCAGCAGCTTGTGGGCGCCAGGGCCCTCGGACGAGCAGTACTTC. This gives the protein CASSLWAPGPSDEQYF.